This T cell receptor (beta chain) was captured in a study of Ad26.COV2.S vaccination and SARS-CoV-2 variants. Sequenced by immunoSEQ multiplex PCR; TCRdb stores in-frame clones only, minus some. The sample consists of about 680,000 clones, roughly 90% of them appearing once. Study-wide results and limits: Vaccinees and placebo recipients showed similar non-spike TCR breadth.

Losses at the gene ends were 9 bases for V and 5 bases for J; bases not matched to a gene: 13. This CDR3 is 15 amino acids long. Germline V gene data show CDR1 as LNHDA and CDR2 as SQIVND (reference sequence). The treatment: around 19 received Ad26.COV2.S at low or high dose, single or two shots; about five received placebo; per-sample allocation not given. Specimens were obtained on day 63 following the first vaccine or placebo injection. Expression of Wuhan-strain SARS-CoV-2 spike came from the Ad26 vector that formed the vaccine. Remarks on this clone: Its antigen remains unknown.

The TCR sequence derives from a person between 18 and 60 years old who received the Ad26.COV2.S COVID-19 vaccine or a placebo. The sample in question was peripheral blood, obtained in a trial of Ad26.COV2.S vaccine versus placebo. The chain is built from TRBV19 and TRBJ2-5, with 9 bases aligning to TRBD1. This CDR3 is CASSRDRDIFETQYF. CDR3 nucleotide sequence: TGTGCCAGCAGCCGGGACAGGGATATTTTCGAGACCCAGTACTTC.